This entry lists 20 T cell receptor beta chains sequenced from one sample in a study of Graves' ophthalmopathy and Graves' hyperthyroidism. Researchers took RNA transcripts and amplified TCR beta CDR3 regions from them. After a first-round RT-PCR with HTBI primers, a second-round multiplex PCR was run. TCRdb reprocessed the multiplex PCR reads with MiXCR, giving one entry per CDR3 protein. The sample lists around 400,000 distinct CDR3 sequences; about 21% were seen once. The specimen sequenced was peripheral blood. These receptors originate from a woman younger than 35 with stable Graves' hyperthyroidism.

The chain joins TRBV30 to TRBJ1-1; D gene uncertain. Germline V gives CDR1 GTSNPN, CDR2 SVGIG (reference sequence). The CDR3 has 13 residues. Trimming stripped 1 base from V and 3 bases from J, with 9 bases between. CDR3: CAWSGSGYTEAFF. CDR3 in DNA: TGTGCCTGGAGTGGGTCTGGTTACACTGAAGCTTTCTTT.

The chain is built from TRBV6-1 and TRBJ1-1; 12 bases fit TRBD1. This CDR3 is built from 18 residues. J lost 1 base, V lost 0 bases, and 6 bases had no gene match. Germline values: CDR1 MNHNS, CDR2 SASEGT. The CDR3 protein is CASSEAPGQGAPNTEAFF. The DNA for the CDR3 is TGTGCCAGCAGTGAAGCGCCGGGACAGGGGGCACCGAACACTGAAGCTTTCTTT.

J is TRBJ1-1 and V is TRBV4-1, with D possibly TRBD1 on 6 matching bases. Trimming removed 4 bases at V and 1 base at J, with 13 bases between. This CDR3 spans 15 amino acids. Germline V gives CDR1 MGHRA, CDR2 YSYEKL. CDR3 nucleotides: TGCGCCAGCAGCCGCTTTTGGGGGGCGAACACTGAAGCTTTCTTT. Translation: CASSRFWGANTEAFF.

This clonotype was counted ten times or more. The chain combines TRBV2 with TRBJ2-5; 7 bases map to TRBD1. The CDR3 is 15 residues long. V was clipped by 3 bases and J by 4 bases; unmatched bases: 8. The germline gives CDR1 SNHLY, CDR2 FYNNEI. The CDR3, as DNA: TGTGCCAGCAGTGAGACCCGGACAGGAGGAGAGACCCAGTACTTC. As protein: CASSETRTGGETQYF.

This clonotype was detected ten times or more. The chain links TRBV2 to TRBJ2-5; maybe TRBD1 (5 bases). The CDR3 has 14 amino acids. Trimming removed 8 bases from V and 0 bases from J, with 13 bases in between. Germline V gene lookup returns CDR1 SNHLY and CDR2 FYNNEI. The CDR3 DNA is TGTGCCAGCCAAGGGGCGCGAAACCAAGAGACCCAGTACTTC. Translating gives CASQGARNQETQYF.

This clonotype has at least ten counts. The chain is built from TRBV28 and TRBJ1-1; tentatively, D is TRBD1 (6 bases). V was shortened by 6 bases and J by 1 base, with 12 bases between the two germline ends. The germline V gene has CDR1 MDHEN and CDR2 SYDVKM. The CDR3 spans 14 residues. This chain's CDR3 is CASSSPDRNTEAFF. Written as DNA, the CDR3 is TGTGCCAGCAGCTCCCCGGACAGGAACACTGAAGCTTTCTTT.

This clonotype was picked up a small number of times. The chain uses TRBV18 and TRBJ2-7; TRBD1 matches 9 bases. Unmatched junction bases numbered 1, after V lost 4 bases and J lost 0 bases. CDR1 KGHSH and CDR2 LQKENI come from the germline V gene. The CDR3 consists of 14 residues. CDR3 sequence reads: CASSRDRDSYEQYF. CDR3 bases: TGTGCCAGCTCACGGGACAGGGACTCCTACGAGCAGTACTTC.

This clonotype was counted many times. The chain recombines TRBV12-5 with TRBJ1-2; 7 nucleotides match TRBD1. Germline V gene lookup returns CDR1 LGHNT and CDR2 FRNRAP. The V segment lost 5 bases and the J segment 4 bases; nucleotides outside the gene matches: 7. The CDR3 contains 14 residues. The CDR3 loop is CASGRDSLTYGYTF. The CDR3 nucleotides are TGTGCTAGTGGTCGGGACAGCTTAACCTATGGCTACACCTTC.

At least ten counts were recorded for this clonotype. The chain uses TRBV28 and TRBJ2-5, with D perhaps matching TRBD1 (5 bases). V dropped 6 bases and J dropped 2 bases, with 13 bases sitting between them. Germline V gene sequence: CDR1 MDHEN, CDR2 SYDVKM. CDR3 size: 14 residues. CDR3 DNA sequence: TGTGCCAGCAGCCCGACAGCCTTACAAGAGACCCAGTACTTC. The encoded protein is CASSPTALQETQYF.

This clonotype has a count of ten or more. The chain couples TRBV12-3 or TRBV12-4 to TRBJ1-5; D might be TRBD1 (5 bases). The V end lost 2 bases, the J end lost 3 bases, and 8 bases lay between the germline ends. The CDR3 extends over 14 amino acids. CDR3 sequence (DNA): TGTGCCAGCAGTTTATGGGGGTTCAATCAGCCCCAGCATTTT. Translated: CASSLWGFNQPQHF.

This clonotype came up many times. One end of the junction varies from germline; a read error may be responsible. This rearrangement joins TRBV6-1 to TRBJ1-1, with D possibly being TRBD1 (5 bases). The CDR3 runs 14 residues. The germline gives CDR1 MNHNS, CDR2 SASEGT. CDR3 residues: CVSTPGPRNTEAFF. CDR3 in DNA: TGTGTCAGCACTCCGGGACCCCGAAACACTGAAGCTTTCTTT.

The CDR3 spells CASSQDRLGPDMNTEAFF. CDR3 coding DNA: TGTGCCAGCAGCCAAGACCGACTAGGGCCTGATATGAACACTGAAGCTTTCTTT. The chain uses TRBV3-1 and TRBJ1-1; D is uncertain. CDR3 length: 18 residues. Germline V lookup: CDR1 LGHDT, CDR2 YNNKEL (reference sequence). V was trimmed by 0 bases and J by 0 bases, leaving 17 bases between them. Supplemented by reference TRBV3-1 and TRBJ1-1, the full variable domain reads DTAVSQTPKYLVTQMGNDKSIKCEQNLGHDTMYWYKQDSKKFLKIMFSYNNKELIINETVPNRFSPKSPDKAHLNLHINSLELGDSAVYFCASSQDRLGPDMNTEAFFGQGTRLTVV.

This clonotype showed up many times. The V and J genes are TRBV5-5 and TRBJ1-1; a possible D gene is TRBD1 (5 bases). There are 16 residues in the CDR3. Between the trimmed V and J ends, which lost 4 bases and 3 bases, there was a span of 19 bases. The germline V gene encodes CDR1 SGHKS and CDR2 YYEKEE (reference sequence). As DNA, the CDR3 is TGTGCCAGCAGCACCCCCACCTTAAGGGACGACACTGAAGCTTTCTTT. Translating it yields CASSTPTLRDDTEAFF.

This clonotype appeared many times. The CDR3 DNA is TGTGCCTGGAGTGGCAGACAAATCTATGGCTACACCTTC. Translated, it gives CAWSGRQIYGYTF. The rearrangement links TRBV30 to TRBJ1-2; the D is unclear. V lost 1 base to trimming and J lost 4 bases, with 10 bases between them. This CDR3 has 13 residues. CDR1 is GTSNPN, CDR2 SVGIG, per germline (reference sequence).

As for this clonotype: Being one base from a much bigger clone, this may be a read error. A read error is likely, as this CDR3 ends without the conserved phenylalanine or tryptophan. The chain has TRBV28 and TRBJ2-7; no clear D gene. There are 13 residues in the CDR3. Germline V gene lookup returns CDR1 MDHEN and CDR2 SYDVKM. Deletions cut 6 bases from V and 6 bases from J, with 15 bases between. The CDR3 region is CASSLGSLPEQYS. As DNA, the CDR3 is TGTGCCAGCAGCTTAGGGTCCCTCCCCGAGCAGTACTCC.

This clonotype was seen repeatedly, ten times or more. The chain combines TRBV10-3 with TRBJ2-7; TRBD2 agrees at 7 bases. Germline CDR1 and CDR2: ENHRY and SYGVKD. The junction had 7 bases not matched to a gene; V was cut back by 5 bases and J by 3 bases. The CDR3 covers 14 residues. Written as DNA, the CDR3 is TGTGCCATCAGTCTGGCGGGAGTGAGCTACGAGCAGTACTTC. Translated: CAISLAGVSYEQYF.

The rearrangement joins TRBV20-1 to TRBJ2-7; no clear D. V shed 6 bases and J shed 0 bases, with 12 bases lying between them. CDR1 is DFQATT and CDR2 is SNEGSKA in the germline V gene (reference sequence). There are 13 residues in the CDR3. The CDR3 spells CSATKPDSYEQYF. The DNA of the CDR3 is TGCAGTGCCACAAAACCAGACTCCTACGAGCAGTACTTC.

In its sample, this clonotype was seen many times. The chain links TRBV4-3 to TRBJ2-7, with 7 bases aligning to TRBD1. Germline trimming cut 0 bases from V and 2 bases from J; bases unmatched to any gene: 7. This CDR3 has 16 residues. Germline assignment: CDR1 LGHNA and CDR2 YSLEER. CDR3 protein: CASSQESGDRAYEQYF. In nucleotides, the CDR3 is TGCGCCAGCAGCCAAGAAAGCGGTGACAGGGCCTACGAGCAGTACTTC.

The CDR3 loop is CASSQGIGTEAFF. DNA for the CDR3: TGCGCCAGCAGCCAGGGCATCGGGACAGAAGCTTTCTTT. This rearrangement joins TRBV4-1 to TRBJ1-1; a weak D match, TRBD1 (6 bases). The CDR3 spans 13 residues. V was pared by 3 bases and J by 8 bases, with 13 bases between. Germline CDR1 and CDR2: MGHRA and YSYEKL.

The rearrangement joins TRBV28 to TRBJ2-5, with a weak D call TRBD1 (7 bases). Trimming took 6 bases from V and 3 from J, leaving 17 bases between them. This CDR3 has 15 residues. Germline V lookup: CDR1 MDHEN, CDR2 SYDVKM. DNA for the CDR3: TGTGCCAGCAGCTTTTACAGGGGAGGAGAAGAGACCCAGTACTTC. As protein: CASSFYRGGEETQYF. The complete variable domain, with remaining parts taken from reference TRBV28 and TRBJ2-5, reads DVKVTQSSRYLVKRTGEKVFLECVQDMDHENMFWYRQDPGLGLRLIYFSYDVKMKEKGDIPEGYSVSREKKERFSLILESASTNQTSMYLCASSFYRGGEETQYFGPGTRLLVL.